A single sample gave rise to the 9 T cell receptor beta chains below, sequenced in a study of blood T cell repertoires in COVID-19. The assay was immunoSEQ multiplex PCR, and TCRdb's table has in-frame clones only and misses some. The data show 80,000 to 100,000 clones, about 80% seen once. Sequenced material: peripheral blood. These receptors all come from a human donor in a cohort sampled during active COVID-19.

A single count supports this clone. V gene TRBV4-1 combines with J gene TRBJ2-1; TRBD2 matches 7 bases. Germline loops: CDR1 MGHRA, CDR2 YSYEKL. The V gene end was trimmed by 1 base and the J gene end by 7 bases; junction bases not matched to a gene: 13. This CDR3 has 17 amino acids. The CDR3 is CASSQGFRGEGRNEQFF. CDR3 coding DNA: TGCGCCAGCAGCCAAGGATTTCGGGGGGAGGGCCGGAATGAGCAGTTCTTC.

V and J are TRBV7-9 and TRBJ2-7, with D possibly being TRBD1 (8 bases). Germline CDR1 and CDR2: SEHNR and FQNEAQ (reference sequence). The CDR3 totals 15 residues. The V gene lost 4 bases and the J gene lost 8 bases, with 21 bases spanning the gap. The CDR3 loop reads CASSYGQGGSGKQYF. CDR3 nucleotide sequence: TGTGCCAGCAGCTACGGACAGGGAGGGTCTGGGAAGCAGTACTTC.

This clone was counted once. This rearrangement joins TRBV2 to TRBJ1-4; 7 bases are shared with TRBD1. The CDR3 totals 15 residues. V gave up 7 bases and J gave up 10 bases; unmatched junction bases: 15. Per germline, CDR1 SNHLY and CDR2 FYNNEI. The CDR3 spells CASTTSQGGQRKLFF. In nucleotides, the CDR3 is TGTGCCAGCACCACGAGCCAGGGGGGCCAAAGAAAACTGTTTTTT.

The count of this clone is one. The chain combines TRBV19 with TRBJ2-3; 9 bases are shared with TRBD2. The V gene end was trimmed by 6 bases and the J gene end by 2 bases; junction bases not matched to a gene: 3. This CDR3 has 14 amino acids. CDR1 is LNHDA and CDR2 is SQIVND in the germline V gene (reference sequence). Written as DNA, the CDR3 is TGTGCCAGTAGATTAGCGGGGGTCACAGATACGCAGTATTTT. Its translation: CASRLAGVTDTQYF.

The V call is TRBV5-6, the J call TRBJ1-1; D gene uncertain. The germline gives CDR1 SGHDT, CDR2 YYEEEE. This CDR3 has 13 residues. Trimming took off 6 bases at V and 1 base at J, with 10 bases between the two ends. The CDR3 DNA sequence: TGTGCCAGCAAAGGTGAGGCGAACACTGAAGCTTTCTTT. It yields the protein CASKGEANTEAFF.

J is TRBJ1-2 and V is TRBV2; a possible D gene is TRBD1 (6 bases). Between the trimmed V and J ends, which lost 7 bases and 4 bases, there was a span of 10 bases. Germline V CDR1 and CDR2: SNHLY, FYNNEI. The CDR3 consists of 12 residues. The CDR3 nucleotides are TGTGCCAGCACTGAGGACAGCTATGGCTACACCTTC. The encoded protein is CASTEDSYGYTF.

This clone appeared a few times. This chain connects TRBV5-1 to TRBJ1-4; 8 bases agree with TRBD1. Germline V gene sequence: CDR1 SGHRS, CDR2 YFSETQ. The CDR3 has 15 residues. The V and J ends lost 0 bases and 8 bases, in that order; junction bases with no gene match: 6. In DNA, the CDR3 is TGCGCCAGCAGCTTGGGCCGGACAGGGTGGGAAAAACTGTTTTTT. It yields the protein CASSLGRTGWEKLFF.

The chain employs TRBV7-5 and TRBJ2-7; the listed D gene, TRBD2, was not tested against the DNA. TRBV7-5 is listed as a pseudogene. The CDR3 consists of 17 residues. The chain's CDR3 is CARSLKGGTSGSYEQYF. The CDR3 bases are TGTGCCAGAAGCTTAAAGGGTGGTACTAGCGGGTCCTACGAGCAGTACTTC.

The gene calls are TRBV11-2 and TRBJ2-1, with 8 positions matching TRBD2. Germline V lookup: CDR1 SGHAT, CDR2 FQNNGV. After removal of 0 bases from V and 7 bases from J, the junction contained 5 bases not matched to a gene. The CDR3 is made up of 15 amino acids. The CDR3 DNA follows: TGTGCCAGCAGCTTAGACAGCGGGAGAGGGAATGAGCAGTTCTTC. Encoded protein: CASSLDSGRGNEQFF.